The 18 T cell receptor beta chains below were found in one sample sequenced in a study of CD8+CD57+ T cells in acquired aplastic anemia. TCR beta VDJ combinations and CDR3 sequences were profiled from genomic DNA. TCRdb processed the reads anew with MiXCR; each CDR3 protein has one entry. Among about 200,000 distinct CDR3 sequences listed, roughly 35% were seen once. The sample comprised sorted CD4+, CD8+, or CD8+CD57+ T cells (not recorded which) from PBMCs. These receptors were obtained from a human donor in good health, serving as a control.

The table lists this clonotype with many counts. The chain recombines TRBV20-1 with TRBJ1-2; D is ambiguous. The germline gives CDR1 DFQATT, CDR2 SNEGSKA (reference sequence). Trimming removed 0 bases from V and 4 bases from J, with 12 bases in between. The CDR3 spans 14 residues. Here the CDR3 DNA reads TGCAGTGCTAGAGATTGGCAAGGGCTCTATGGCTACACCTTC. Protein sequence: CSARDWQGLYGYTF.

The chain is built from TRBV5-5 and TRBJ2-2, with D hard to call. V dropped 2 bases and J dropped 0 bases, with 8 bases sitting between them. The CDR3 totals 15 residues. CDR1 SGHKS and CDR2 YYEKEE come from the germline V gene (reference sequence). The CDR3, as DNA: TGTGCCAGCAGCTTCCCCAGACCGAACACCGGGGAGCTGTTTTTT. It encodes CASSFPRPNTGELFF.

The chain recombines TRBV15 with TRBJ2-7; 10 bases match TRBD1. With V trimmed by 3 bases and J by 1 base, 3 bases remained unmatched. The CDR3 has 15 residues. CDR1 LNHNV and CDR2 YYDKDF come from the germline V gene (reference sequence). This CDR3 reads CATSSRDRGSYEQYF. The CDR3 DNA is TGTGCCACCAGCAGCCGGGACAGGGGATCCTACGAGCAGTACTTC.

The sample holds many counts of this clonotype. The rearrangement uses TRBV7-2 and TRBJ2-7; 8 positions agree with TRBD2. Germline CDR1 reads SGHTA; CDR2 reads FQGNSA. The CDR3 covers 16 residues. V dropped 5 bases and J dropped 1; count of bases not matched to a gene: 10. CDR3 coding DNA: TGTGCCAGCAGCCTAGGAACTAGCGGAAATTCCTACGAGCAGTACTTC. Protein: CASSLGTSGNSYEQYF.

The V call is TRBV7-9, the J call TRBJ1-2, with a weak D call TRBD1 (5 bases). The germline V and J ends were trimmed by 5 bases and 0 bases, with 13 bases remaining between them. Looked up from germline, CDR1 is SEHNR and CDR2 is FQNEAQ (reference sequence). This CDR3 has 15 residues. CDR3 residues: CASSLQGGANYGYTF. The CDR3 nucleotides read TGTGCCAGCAGCCTCCAGGGCGGGGCTAACTATGGCTACACCTTC. Combining the CDR3 with reference TRBV7-9 and TRBJ1-2 gives the whole variable domain DTGVSQNPRHKITKRGQNVTFRCDPISEHNRLYWYRQTLGQGPEFLTYFQNEAQLEKSRLLSDRFSAERPKGSFSTLEIQRTEQGDSAMYLCASSLQGGANYGYTFGSGTRLTVV.

In DNA, the CDR3 is TGTGCCAGCAGCCCCGAGACTAGCGTTGCCTACAATGAGCAGTTCTTC. Protein product: CASSPETSVAYNEQFF. V gene TRBV4-2 combines with J gene TRBJ2-1; 8 positions match TRBD2. V lost 4 bases to trimming and J lost 2 bases; unmatched junction nucleotides: 7. The CDR3 spans 16 residues. Per germline, CDR1 LGHNA and CDR2 YNFKEQ.

This sequence joins TRBV2 and TRBJ2-7, with 8 nucleotides matching TRBD2. The V gene's germline CDR1 is SNHLY and CDR2 FYNNEI. The CDR3 is made up of 16 amino acids. V lost 0 bases, J lost 4 bases, and 8 bases stayed unmatched. The CDR3 coding sequence is TGTGCCAGCAGTGAAGCGGGGAGCGGGAGTGGGTACGAGCAGTACGTC. This gives the protein CASSEAGSGSGYEQYV.

The chain recombines TRBV12-3 or TRBV12-4 with TRBJ1-2; 8 bases match TRBD1. V was clipped by 3 bases and J by 4 bases; unmatched bases: 4. The CDR3 runs to 14 residues. CDR3 amino acids: CASSFRTGRYGYTF. The DNA for the CDR3 is TGTGCCAGCAGTTTCCGGACAGGGCGCTATGGCTACACCTTC.

The chain links TRBV19 to TRBJ2-7, with 7 bases fitting TRBD2. The germline V gene encodes CDR1 LNHDA and CDR2 SQIVND (reference sequence). This CDR3 is 15 amino acids long. The ends lost 1 base at V and 2 bases at J; junction bases unmatched: 5. Here the CDR3 DNA reads TGTGCCAGTAGTATAGGTCGCGGGAGAACCTACGAGCAGTACTTC. Translating gives CASSIGRGRTYEQYF.

The V call is TRBV5-1, the J call TRBJ1-1, with 7 bases that match TRBD1. The CDR3 totals 12 residues. J was trimmed by 3 bases and V by 4 bases; bases with no gene match: 0. CDR1 is SGHRS, CDR2 YFSETQ, per germline. CDR3 nucleotides: TGCGCCAGCAGCGGGACAGACACTGAAGCTTTCTTT. Protein product: CASSGTDTEAFF.

Details on this clonotype: This may be a read error, as it is one base from a much larger clone. The V gene is TRBV2, the J gene TRBJ2-7, with 8 nucleotides matching TRBD2. The length of the CDR3 is 15 residues. Germline V lookup: CDR1 SNHLY, CDR2 FYNNEI. V lost 6 bases to trimming and J lost 1 base; unmatched junction nucleotides: 8. The CDR3 DNA sequence: TGTGCCAGCAGCCCCACTCGCGGGGGGTCCTACGAGCAGTACTTC. Its translation is CASSPTRGGSYEQYF.

This clonotype was observed at least ten times. The CDR3: CASSPRQHSGANVLTF. CDR3 DNA sequence: TGTGCCAGCAGCCCCCGACAGCACTCTGGGGCCAACGTCCTGACTTTC. The rearrangement joins TRBV7-9 to TRBJ2-6, with a tentative D call TRBD1 (5 bases). The CDR3 consists of 16 residues. Germline CDR1 is SEHNR and CDR2 is FQNEAQ (reference sequence). V was clipped by 5 bases and J by 0 bases, with 11 bases between them.

The J gene is TRBJ2-7, the V gene TRBV10-3, with D perhaps being TRBD1 or TRBD2 (6 bases each). With 4 bases removed from V and 6 bases from J, the gap between germline ends came to 13 bases. This CDR3 contains 13 residues. Germline assignment: CDR1 ENHRY and CDR2 SYGVKD. The CDR3 reads CAISAHREVEQYF. CDR3 DNA: TGTGCCATCAGTGCCCACAGGGAGGTCGAGCAGTACTTC.

This clonotype has a handful of counts. The chain combines TRBV20-1 with TRBJ2-1; TRBD1 aligns across 8 bases. Germline assignment: CDR1 DFQATT and CDR2 SNEGSKA (reference sequence). V shed 1 base and J 7 bases; nucleotides not matched to a gene: 12. The CDR3 is 16 residues long. The CDR3 DNA reads TGCAGTGCTAGAGGGCAGGGGGCCGGGCGTGGAAATGAGCAGTTCTTC. Its translation: CSARGQGAGRGNEQFF.

This chain uses TRBV5-1 with TRBJ1-6; tentative D call: TRBD1 (5 bases). The V gene lost 0 bases and the J gene lost 5 bases, with 9 bases spanning the gap. This CDR3 has 15 amino acids. Germline V gene sequence: CDR1 SGHRS, CDR2 YFSETQ. The CDR3 DNA follows: TGCGCCAGCAGCTTGGAGGGACTGGATAATTCACCCCTCCACTTT. The encoded protein is CASSLEGLDNSPLHF.

V usage is TRBV2 and J usage is TRBJ2-6; no clear D. The CDR3 has 11 amino acids. CDR1 SNHLY and CDR2 FYNNEI come from the germline V gene. Between the trimmed V and J ends, which lost 2 bases and 16 bases, there was a span of 9 bases. The CDR3 here is CASSELELLTF. The CDR3, as DNA: TGTGCCAGCAGTGAACTGGAACTACTGACTTTC.

This clonotype was seen more than once but under ten times. The V and J genes are TRBV2 and TRBJ2-7; 7 nucleotides line up with TRBD1. Germline CDR1 is SNHLY and CDR2 is FYNNEI. J gave up 0 bases and V 5 bases, and 4 bases lay outside the gene matches. The CDR3 has 14 residues. In DNA form, the CDR3 reads TGTGCCAGCAGTCGACAGGGTGACTCCTACGAGCAGTACTTC. Protein sequence: CASSRQGDSYEQYF.

Regarding this clonotype: A much larger clone is a single base away; this may be a read error. V usage is TRBV7-7 and J usage is TRBJ1-1, with D perhaps TRBD1 (5 bases). The CDR3 consists of 15 residues. Germline values: CDR1 SSHAT, CDR2 FNYEAQ (reference sequence). CDR3 region: CASSPAGLENTKAFF. The CDR3 DNA sequence: TGTGCCAGCAGCCCGGCGGGACTCGAGAACACTAAAGCTTTCTTT.